This TCR beta chain comes out of a study of blood T cell repertoires in COVID-19. This clone was counted only a few times. Profiling relied on immunoSEQ multiplex PCR, and the TCRdb table lists in-frame clones only, not all of them. This sample yields 200,000 to 250,000 clones, of which around 84% are seen a single time; approximately 1.5% belongs to the top ten. The CDR3 length is 14 residues. CDR1 is GTSNPN and CDR2 is SVGIG in the germline V gene (reference sequence). V shed 0 bases and J 2 bases; nucleotides not matched to a gene: 2. The receptor comes from a woman aged 50 to 65 who had recovered from COVID-19. J is TRBJ2-7 and V is TRBV30; 9 positions match TRBD2. The sequenced sample consisted of PBMCs or T cells enriched from blood (not recorded which). This chain's CDR3 is CAWSVGGGAYEQYF. The CDR3 DNA sequence: TGTGCCTGGAGTGTGGGCGGGGGGGCCTACGAGCAGTACTTC.